This TCR beta chain stems from a study of shared clonotypes between healthy human individuals. On the study more broadly: Every donor yielded three CD4 naive, three CD4 memory, two CD8 naive and one CD8 memory plate.

Libraries were prepared by immunoSEQ multiplex PCR; TCRdb keeps only in-frame clonotypes and omits some of them. The sample records 2 million to 2.5 million clones, 92% being singletons. Turning to this clone: The antigen remains undetermined.

HIV-negative, healthy adults without recent acute infections or vaccinations were the donors. Study results and caveats: Sampling covered nothing but blood. Tissue TCR repertoires likely differ from those found in blood. What naive subsets generally showed was a larger estimated richness than memory subsets showed.

Material: naive CD4+ T cells from PBMCs. This sample's subset: CD45RA+ positively selected. The receptor's source is a man between 18 and 29 years old in good health. Some clones in this sample may be carry-over from other donors' samples.

The CDR3 bases are TGCGCCAGCAGCCAAGTTGTCAGCTACTACGAGCAGTACTTC. This encodes CASSQVVSYYEQYF. The chain combines TRBV4-1 with TRBJ2-7; D unclear. The CDR3 loop spans 14 amino acids. V lost 1 base to trimming and J lost 3 bases, with 10 bases between them. Germline V gene data show CDR1 as MGHRA and CDR2 as YSYEKL.